The 18 T cell receptor beta chains presented below share a single source sample, sequenced in a study of shared clonotypes between healthy human individuals. The data were produced by immunoSEQ multiplex PCR, yet TCRdb's version contains in-frame clones alone and is incomplete. The data contain 2,500,000 or so clones, 80% to 95% of them seen just once; the ten biggest clones take up approximately 0.4%. Sequencing was performed on naive CD4+ T cells from PBMCs. The subset: CD45RA+ positively selected. Receptor source: a man between 18 and 35 years old in good health. Some clones in this sample may be carry-over from other donors' samples.

As regards this clone: Other DNA sequences in the sample encode the same CDR3. The rearrangement uses TRBV5-1 and TRBJ2-7; TRBD1 might be the D (5 bases). Trimming stripped 2 bases from V and 2 bases from J, with 11 bases between. Per germline, CDR1 SGHRS and CDR2 YFSETQ. CDR3 size: 14 residues. DNA of the CDR3: TGCGCCAGCAGCTTAGACAGCCCTCCCTACGAGCAGTACTTC. The encoded protein is CASSLDSPPYEQYF.

V and J are TRBV9 and TRBJ1-2; 12 bases align to TRBD1. The germline V gene encodes CDR1 SGDLS and CDR2 YYNGEE. CDR3 length equals 17 residues. V shed 7 bases, J shed 5 bases, and the junction held 15 bases outside the gene matches. The CDR3 region is CASGEVGTGGALYGYTF. The CDR3 nucleotides are TGTGCCAGCGGGGAAGTCGGGACAGGGGGCGCATTGTATGGCTACACCTTC.

The gene calls are TRBV4-1 and TRBJ1-6; TRBD1 might be the D (6 bases). With 4 bases removed from V and 0 bases from J, the gap between germline ends came to 13 bases. Germline V gives CDR1 MGHRA, CDR2 YSYEKL. The CDR3 contains 17 residues. The CDR3 loop is CASSLGTISSYNSPLHF. The DNA of the CDR3 is TGCGCCAGCAGCCTTGGGACAATTTCCTCCTATAATTCACCCCTCCACTTT.

V and J are TRBV7-6 and TRBJ1-5, with D perhaps TRBD1 (5 bases). This CDR3 region has 16 residues. With 5 bases removed from V and 6 bases from J, the gap between germline ends came to 20 bases. The V gene's germline CDR1 is SGHVS and CDR2 FNYEAQ. CDR3 in DNA: TGTGCCAGCAGCCTCGCTGGGCCGGGGCGCGGTCAGCCCCAGCATTTT. Protein product: CASSLAGPGRGQPQHF. Full variable domain (remainder filled in from reference TRBV7-6 and TRBJ1-5): GAGVSQSPRYKVTKRGQDVALRCDPISGHVSLYWYRQALGQGPEFLTYFNYEAQQDKSGLPNDRFSAERPEGSISTLTIQRTEQRDSAMYRCASSLAGPGRGQPQHFGDGTRLSIL.

Here the CDR3 reads CSVSHRVNTQYF. Written as DNA, the CDR3 is TGCAGCGTGTCCCACCGAGTGAATACGCAGTATTTT. This chain uses TRBV29-1 with TRBJ2-3; D remains unclear. V was cut by 6 bases and J by 7 bases, with 14 bases left in between. There are 12 residues in the CDR3. The V gene's germline CDR1 is SQVTM and CDR2 ANQGSEA.

The gene calls are TRBV9 and TRBJ2-1; D gene uncertain. The V gene's germline CDR1 is SGDLS and CDR2 YYNGEE. Trimming removed 2 bases from V and 4 bases from J, with 10 bases in between. CDR3 length equals 14 residues. In DNA form, the CDR3 reads TGTGCCAGCAGCGTTGCACTACCTTACAATGAGCAGTTCTTC. This sequence encodes CASSVALPYNEQFF.

The genes are TRBV6-1 and TRBJ1-5; D uncertain. The V end lost 11 bases, the J end lost 0 bases, and 14 bases lay between the germline ends. Germline V gene data show CDR1 as MNHNS and CDR2 as SASEGT. The CDR3 runs to 14 residues. CDR3: CAACRSASNQPQHF. CDR3 in DNA: TGTGCCGCTTGTAGGTCCGCTAGCAATCAGCCCCAGCATTTT.

This rearrangement joins TRBV16 to TRBJ1-5; D ambiguous. CDR1 is KGHSY, CDR2 FQNENV, per germline. The CDR3 covers 14 residues. V lost 2 bases to trimming and J lost 4 bases, with 9 bases between them. CDR3 residues: CASSQGRRNQPQHF. CDR3 nucleotide sequence: TGTGCCAGCAGCCAAGGGCGGAGGAATCAGCCCCAGCATTTT.

This clone was observed a handful of times. V and J are TRBV29-1 and TRBJ1-4; possibly TRBD1 for D (5 bases). The CDR3 is 12 residues long. CDR1 and CDR2 (germline): SQVTM, ANQGSEA. V was clipped by 7 bases and J by 6 bases, with 12 bases between them. CDR3 bases: TGCAGCGCGGAGGGACCGGATGAAAAACTGTTTTTT. Translation: CSAEGPDEKLFF.

This chain links TRBV9 with TRBJ2-1, with 7 bases that match TRBD1. The ends lost 2 bases at V and 3 bases at J; junction bases unmatched: 8. Per the germline V gene, CDR1 is SGDLS and CDR2 is YYNGEE. The length of the CDR3 is 16 residues. CDR3 in amino acids: CASSVLMGTDYNEQFF. The CDR3 DNA sequence: TGTGCCAGCAGCGTTTTGATGGGGACAGACTACAATGAGCAGTTCTTC. The entire variable domain, with the rest obtained from reference TRBV9 and TRBJ2-1, is as follows: DSGVTQTPKHLITATGQRVTLRCSPRSGDLSVYWYQQSLDQGLQFLIQYYNGEERAKGNILERFSAQQFPDLHSELNLSSLELGDSALYFCASSVLMGTDYNEQFFGPGTRLTVL.

The chain combines TRBV30 with TRBJ2-7; 10 positions agree with TRBD1. Germline values: CDR1 GTSNPN, CDR2 SVGIG (reference sequence). V lost 4 bases and J lost 4; bases outside the gene matches: 4. CDR3 length: 13 amino acids. The CDR3 is CAWTGTGEYEQYF. For the CDR3, the DNA is TGTGCCTGGACAGGGACAGGGGAATACGAGCAGTACTTC.

V usage is TRBV15 and J usage is TRBJ2-7; tentatively, D is TRBD2 (5 bases). The V and J ends lost 1 base and 3 bases respectively, with 10 bases between them. CDR3 size: 14 residues. CDR1 is LNHNV, CDR2 YYDKDF, per germline (reference sequence). CDR3 in DNA: TGTGCCACCAGCAGAGGACCGGGGATCTACGAGCAGTACTTC. This sequence encodes CATSRGPGIYEQYF.

The genes are TRBV11-2 and TRBJ2-7; TRBD2 is a possible D gene (7 bases). In germline, CDR1 is SGHAT, CDR2 FQNNGV. CDR3 length: 15 amino acids. V was clipped by 4 bases and J by 4 bases, with 17 bases between them. The CDR3 loop reads CASSSLRGGLYEQYF. The CDR3 DNA reads TGTGCCAGCAGCTCCCTGAGGGGGGGGCTGTACGAGCAGTACTTC.

A word on this clone: Other DNA sequences of this sample code for an identical CDR3. The CDR3 is CASSQVEGYGYTF. CDR3 DNA sequence: TGCGCCAGCAGCCAAGTTGAAGGGTATGGCTACACCTTC. This chain links TRBV4-1 with TRBJ1-2; D uncertain. The length of the CDR3 is 13 residues. With 1 base removed from V and 5 bases from J, the gap between germline ends came to 8 bases. Per germline, CDR1 MGHRA and CDR2 YSYEKL.

The J gene is TRBJ2-3, the V gene TRBV9, with TRBD2 identical over 11 bases. The length of the CDR3 is 15 residues. Germline CDR1 and CDR2: SGDLS and YYNGEE. The trim removed 4 bases at V and 2 bases at J, leaving 3 bases unmatched. The CDR3 region has the DNA TGTGCCAGCAGCCCGACTAGCGGGAACACAGATACGCAGTATTTT. It translates to CASSPTSGNTDTQYF.

The chain couples TRBV6-5 to TRBJ1-6; possibly TRBD1 for D (5 bases). The CDR3 consists of 13 residues. Germline V gene sequence: CDR1 MNHEY, CDR2 SVGAGI. The V end lost 9 bases, the J end lost 4 bases, and 10 bases lay between the germline ends. CDR3 sequence: CASGTGYNSPLHF. CDR3 coding DNA: TGTGCCAGTGGGACGGGTTATAATTCACCCCTCCACTTT.

About this clone itself: The sample has other DNA sequences that encode this CDR3 too. The chain carries TRBV2 and TRBJ2-6, with D unclear. This CDR3 has 16 amino acids. Per the germline V gene, CDR1 is SNHLY and CDR2 is FYNNEI. Trimming removed 0 bases at V and 0 bases at J, with 6 bases between. The CDR3 nucleotides are TGTGCCAGCAGTGAAGCACGGAGCTCTGGGGCCAACGTCCTGACTTTC. It codes for CASSEARSSGANVLTF.

The genes are TRBV9 and TRBJ1-3; 7 bases fit TRBD1. Trimming at V came to 3 bases and at J to 3 bases, leaving 9 bases not matched to a gene. From germline, CDR1 is SGDLS and CDR2 YYNGEE. The CDR3 has 16 residues. As DNA, the CDR3 is TGTGCCAGCAGCGCGTTCGAGGGGGCGCTTGGAAACACCATATATTTT. Protein: CASSAFEGALGNTIYF.